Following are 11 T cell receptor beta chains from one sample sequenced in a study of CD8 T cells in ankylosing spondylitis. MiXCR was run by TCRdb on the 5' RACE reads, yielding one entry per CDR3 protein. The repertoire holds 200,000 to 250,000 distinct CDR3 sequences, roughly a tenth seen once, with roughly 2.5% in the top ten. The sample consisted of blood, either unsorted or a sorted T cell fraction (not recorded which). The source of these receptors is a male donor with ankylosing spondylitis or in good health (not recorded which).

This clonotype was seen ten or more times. In DNA form, the CDR3 reads TGCGCCAGCAGCCCCCGGCCGGGAGGGAATACTAACAATGAGCAGTTCTTC. This codes for CASSPRPGGNTNNEQFF. The rearrangement joins TRBV4-1 to TRBJ2-1; the match to TRBD2 covers 8 bases. CDR1 MGHRA and CDR2 YSYEKL come from the germline V gene. This CDR3 contains 17 residues. V dropped 4 bases and J dropped 5; count of bases not matched to a gene: 13.

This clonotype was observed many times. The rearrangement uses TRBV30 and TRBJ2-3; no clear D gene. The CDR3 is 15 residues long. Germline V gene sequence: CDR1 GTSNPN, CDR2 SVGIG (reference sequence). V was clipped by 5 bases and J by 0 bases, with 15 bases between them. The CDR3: CAWDSGYPSTDTQYF. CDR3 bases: TGTGCCTGGGACTCCGGATACCCAAGCACAGATACGCAGTATTTT.

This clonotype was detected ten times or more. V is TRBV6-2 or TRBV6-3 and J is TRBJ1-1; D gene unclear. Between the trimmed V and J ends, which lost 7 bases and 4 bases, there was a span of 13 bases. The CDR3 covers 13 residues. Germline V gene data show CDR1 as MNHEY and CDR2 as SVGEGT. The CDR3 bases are TGTGCCAGCACCCGGGCCGGGAGCACTGAAGCTTTCTTT. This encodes CASTRAGSTEAFF.

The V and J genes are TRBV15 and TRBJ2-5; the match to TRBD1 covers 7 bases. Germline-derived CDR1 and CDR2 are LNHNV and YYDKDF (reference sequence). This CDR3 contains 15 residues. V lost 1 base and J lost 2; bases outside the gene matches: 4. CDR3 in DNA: TGTGCCACCAGCAGAGGAGGGGGCCAGCAAGAGACCCAGTACTTC. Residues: CATSRGGGQQETQYF.

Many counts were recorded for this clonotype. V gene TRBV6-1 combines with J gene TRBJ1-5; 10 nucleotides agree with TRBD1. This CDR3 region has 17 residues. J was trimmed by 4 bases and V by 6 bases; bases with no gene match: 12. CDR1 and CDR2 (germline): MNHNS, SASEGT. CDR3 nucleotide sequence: TGTGCCAGCAGCCTCCGTCGGGACAGGGGTGGAAATCAGCCCCAGCATTTT. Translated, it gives CASSLRRDRGGNQPQHF.

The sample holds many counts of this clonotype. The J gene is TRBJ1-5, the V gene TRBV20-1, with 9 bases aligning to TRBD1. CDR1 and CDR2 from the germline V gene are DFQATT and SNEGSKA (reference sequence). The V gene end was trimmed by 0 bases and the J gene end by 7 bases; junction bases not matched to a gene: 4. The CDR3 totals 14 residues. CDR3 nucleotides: TGCAGTGCTAGAGATCTACAGGGGGCCCAGCCCCAGCATTTT. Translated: CSARDLQGAQPQHF.

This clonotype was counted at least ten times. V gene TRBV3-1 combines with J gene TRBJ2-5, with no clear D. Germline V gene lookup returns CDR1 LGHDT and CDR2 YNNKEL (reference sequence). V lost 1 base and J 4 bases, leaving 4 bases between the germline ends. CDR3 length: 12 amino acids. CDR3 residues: CASSQARETQYF. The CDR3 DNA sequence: TGTGCCAGCAGCCAAGCCAGAGAGACCCAGTACTTC.

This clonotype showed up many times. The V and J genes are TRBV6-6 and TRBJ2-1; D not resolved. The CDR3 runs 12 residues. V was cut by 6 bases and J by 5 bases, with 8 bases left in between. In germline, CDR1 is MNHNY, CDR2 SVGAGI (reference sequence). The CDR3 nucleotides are TGTGCCAGCAGGGCGGCAGACAATGAGCAGTTCTTC. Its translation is CASRAADNEQFF.

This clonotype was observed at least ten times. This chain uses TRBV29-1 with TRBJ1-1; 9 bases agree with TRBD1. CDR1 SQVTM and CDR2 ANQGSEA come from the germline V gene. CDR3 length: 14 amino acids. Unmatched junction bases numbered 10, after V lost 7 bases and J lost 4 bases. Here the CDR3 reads CSADGTGRSTEAFF. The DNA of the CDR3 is TGCAGCGCAGACGGGACAGGGAGGAGCACTGAAGCTTTCTTT. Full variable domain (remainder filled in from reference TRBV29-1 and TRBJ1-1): SAVISQKPSRDICQRGTSLTIQCQVDSQVTMMFWYRQQPGQSLTLIATANQGSEATYESGFVIDKFPISRPNLTFSTLTVSNMSPEDSSIYLCSADGTGRSTEAFFGQGTRLTVV.

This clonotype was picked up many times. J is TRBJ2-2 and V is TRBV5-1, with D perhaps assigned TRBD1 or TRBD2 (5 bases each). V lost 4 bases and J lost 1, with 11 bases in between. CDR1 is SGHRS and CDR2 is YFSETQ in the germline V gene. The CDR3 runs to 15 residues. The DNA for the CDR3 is TGCGCCAGCAGCATCGGGACGGTGAACACCGGGGAGCTGTTTTTT. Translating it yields CASSIGTVNTGELFF.

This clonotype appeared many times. This CDR3 is CATGPSDYGYTF. The CDR3 DNA follows: TGTGCCACCGGGCCCTCGGACTATGGCTACACCTTC. The chain is built from TRBV27 and TRBJ1-2; D is uncertain. V lost 10 bases and J 3 bases, leaving 12 bases between the germline ends. There are 12 residues in the CDR3. Germline V CDR1 and CDR2: MNHEY, SMNVEV (reference sequence).